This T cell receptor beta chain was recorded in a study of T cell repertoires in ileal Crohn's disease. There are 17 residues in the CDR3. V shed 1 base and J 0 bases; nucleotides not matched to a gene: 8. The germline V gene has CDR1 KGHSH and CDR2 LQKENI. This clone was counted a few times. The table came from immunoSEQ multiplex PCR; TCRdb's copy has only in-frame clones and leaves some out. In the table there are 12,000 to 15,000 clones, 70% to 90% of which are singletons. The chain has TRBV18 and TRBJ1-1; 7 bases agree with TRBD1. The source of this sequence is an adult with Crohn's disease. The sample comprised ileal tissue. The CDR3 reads CASSPQGASFMNTEAFF. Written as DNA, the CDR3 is TGTGCCAGCTCACCACAGGGGGCGAGTTTCATGAACACTGAAGCTTTCTTT.